This TCR beta chain was identified during a study of HIV-infected patients and healthy controls (dated by TCRdb to the mid-2010s). Regarding the study in general: The study asked whether deep sequencing of the TCR repertoire from small blood samples of HIV patients could detect immune perturbation and reconstitution.

Whole blood was used without cell fractionation, so all unsorted peripheral T cells were reflected in the repertoire. Roughly eleven uninfected healthy donors were sampled as controls, a few of whom were sampled twice roughly three months apart. For RNA extraction, an approximately 2.5 ml sample of peripheral blood was drawn into Tempus tubes. The TURBO-DNase kit was used to remove leftover genomic DNA, and GLOBINclear was used to deplete globin mRNA. Findings and caveats that apply to the study as a whole: In HIV-infected patients, the apparent post-therapy recovery of the Gini index was not replicated in size-matched repertoire data. Roughly threefold more distinct CDR3s and higher Shannon diversity were observed in healthy control repertoires than in untreated HIV+ repertoires. Unequal numbers of distinct sequences between patients and controls complicated comparisons, and size-matching overweighted rare events from HIV-infected data. Compared with controls, HIV-infected patients showed significantly different mean usage of eight alpha and eight beta V genes. Slight age and sex profile differences between the study cohorts did not explain the observed diversity differences. In the samples, alpha-beta chain pairing was left undetermined. During therapy, a significant decrease in frequency was seen for HIV-associated CDR3s, whereas no significant change was found for CMV-associated CDR3s, although most of them became more frequent. The use of whole blood limited sequencing depth and precluded separation of the dynamics of distinct T-cell subpopulations. Alpha-chain CDR3s from MAIT cells occurred at high frequency in healthy controls but were severely depleted in HIV+ repertoires. Both the Jaccard index and the count of highly shared sequences showed that healthy controls shared more CDR3s between individuals than HIV+ patients did. HIV-infected repertoires showed significantly elevated mean Gini indices relative to controls, which possibly reflects oligoclonality. The study did not determine donor HLA types. Processing was restricted to sixteen HIV-infected individuals, which the authors judged to be a major constraint on the generalizability of the findings.

Reverse transcription of 400 to 650 ng RNA was performed with SuperScript III using primers directed against the alpha and beta constant regions. Separate alpha and beta chain libraries were made by chain-specific third strand synthesis with multiplexing indices. In the protocol, all rearrangements within a chain were amplified with a single primer pair so that primer bias was avoided, and molecular barcodes were added to each cDNA molecule. T4 RNA Ligase 1 joined purified cDNA to a 5' RACE adapter that carried a random hexamer and the SP2 sequencing primer site. Second strand synthesis was primed from the SP2 site with Phusion polymerase, using slow temperature ramps to favor optimal annealing. The 12-nucleotide barcode on each molecule comprised two random hexamer sequences, both introduced before amplification and concatenated. A brief initial PCR introduced P5 and P7 adapter elements together with a second index, and an approximately 23-cycle amplification PCR using P5s and P7 primers was subsequently performed. In total the libraries went through about 29 PCR cycles, after which the libraries were quantified on a Qubit, sized on a Bioanalyzer, and diluted to approximately 4.2 nM. The normalized libraries were sequenced on an Illumina MiSeq using 2 x 250 paired-end kits. Reverse transcription reactions underwent purification over MinElute columns, with elution into around 9.4 ul Tris-Cl. Adapter ligations ran for over 20 hours at 16 degrees C and were afterwards cleaned with AMPure XP beads at a 1:1 ratio. In the original analysis: Demultiplexed FASTQ files were processed with a modified Decombinator by which V, J, insert and barcode information was output. Any sequence that shared a barcode yet differed from the dominant sequence was discarded as an error, and the number of original cDNA molecules was estimated by counting barcodes clustered at Levenshtein distance 3. The R packages ineq, vegan, igraph and RCytoscape were used for downstream analyses, with IMGT nomenclature and CDR3 definitions applied. V gene usage was computed over distinct sequences, each TCR counted once to avoid skew from clonal expansion. Similarity networks connected unique CDR3 amino acid sequences within a donor whenever two sequences differed by a single Levenshtein edit. Published HIV-specific CDR3s (approximately 90 alpha, approximately 680 beta) and CMV-specific CDR3s (more than 12 alpha, some 250 beta) were compiled and searched for in the repertoires. It was shown by random subsampling to size-matched repertoires that the decreased diversity of patients was not caused by their lower sequence numbers. Using fastp at Q25 and MiXCR, TCRdb reprocessed the public reads and kept productive beta chains. Rows are unified per CDR3 protein, each entry keeping the most common DNA and genes. TCRdb's processing, not the authors', yielded these V and J calls. The sample table holds 13,000 to 15,000 distinct CDR3 sequences, of which around 10% were seen once. The ten largest clones add up to approximately 7% of the sample.

This clonotype is judged medium-sized (0.01 to 0.1%). It lacks a known antigen. Base qualities are not at hand, and no much larger clone is one base apart. In the germline V gene (reference sequence), CDR1 corresponds to MNHEY and CDR2 to SMNVEV. The CDR3, from cysteine to phenylalanine, totals 13 residues. Just the 39-base CDR3 DNA is kept, in frame starting at base 1. A distance of 9 bases separates the germline ends of V and J, which lose 5 bases and 4 bases respectively. The chain is encoded by TRBV27 joined to TRBJ1-3, with the D gene uncertain. The sample comprised blood. This clonotype was sampled from an adult in good health. Here is the DNA: TGTGCCAGCAGTGCCGGGGAGGGAAACACCATATATTTT. Translated, it reads CASSAGEGNTIYF.